A single sample gave rise to the 16 T cell receptor beta chains below, sequenced in a study of beta chain features in type 1 diabetes. Study results and limitations: There was a moderate but significant shortening of TCRB CDR3s in all four CD4+ subsets of Type 1 diabetes patients.

Antigens of these TCRs are unknown. The authors reverse transcribed all of the isolated RNA, so sequencing captured expressed TCRB transcripts. Profiled with immunoSEQ multiplex PCR; TCRdb holds only in-frame clones, not every one. The sample carries 300,000 to 450,000 clones, around 12% recorded once. Sample: naive CD4+ T cells from blood. The receptors come from a woman aged 18-29 years with type 1 diabetes.

The J gene is TRBJ2-7, the V gene TRBV29-1; 8 nucleotides match TRBD1. The CDR3 is 11 amino acids. CDR1 and CDR2 from the germline V gene are SQVTM and ANQGSEA. This chain's CDR3 is CSGTTGDEQYF. CDR3 bases: TGCAGTGGTACGACAGGGGACGAGCAGTACTTC.

This sequence joins TRBV2 and TRBJ2-7; a weak D match, TRBD2 (6 bases). V was cut by 3 bases and J by 5 bases, with 17 bases left in between. Germline V gene sequence: CDR1 SNHLY, CDR2 FYNNEI. CDR3 length: 15 amino acids. This CDR3 reads CASSDLLGTLNEQYF. The CDR3 nucleotides read TGTGCCAGCAGTGATCTCTTAGGGACTCTAAACGAGCAGTACTTC.

The chain combines TRBV7-8 with TRBJ2-1, with D unclear. V lost 5 bases and J lost 2, with 10 bases in between. The CDR3 sequence is 14 residues long. Germline CDR1 and CDR2: SGHVS and FQNEAQ. CDR3 residues: CASSLRLAYNEQFF. The CDR3 DNA is TGTGCCAGCAGCCTACGTCTAGCCTACAATGAGCAGTTCTTC.

There are a few counts of this clone. V and J are TRBV11-2 and TRBJ1-5; 8 positions agree with TRBD1. CDR1 is SGHAT, CDR2 FQNNGV, per germline. V gave up 5 bases and J gave up 4 bases; unmatched junction bases: 4. The CDR3 extends over 14 amino acids. CDR3 nucleotides: TGTGCCAGCAGCCCTCGACAGGGGAATCAGCCCCAGCATTTT. It translates to CASSPRQGNQPQHF.

The V call is TRBV6-5, the J call TRBJ1-2; unclear D gene. V lost 11 bases, J lost 3 bases, and 16 bases lay in between. CDR3 length: 13 residues. The germline V gene encodes CDR1 MNHEY and CDR2 SVGAGI. This chain's CDR3 is CASKGGSYYGYTF. As DNA, the CDR3 is TGTGCCTCAAAGGGAGGAAGCTACTATGGCTACACCTTC.

The chain uses TRBV30 and TRBJ2-7; 7 bases align to TRBD1. The CDR3 runs 13 residues. The V and J ends lost 5 bases and 7 bases, in that order; junction bases with no gene match: 11. CDR1 and CDR2 from the germline V gene are GTSNPN and SVGIG (reference sequence). The CDR3 nucleotides read TGTGCCTGGGCCCCGGACAGGAACCGAGAGCAGTACTTC. It yields the protein CAWAPDRNREQYF.

This chain links TRBV6-4 with TRBJ2-2, with 9 bases fitting TRBD2. The junction had 5 bases not matched to a gene; V was cut back by 3 bases and J by 6 bases. CDR1 MRHNA and CDR2 SNTAGT come from the germline V gene. CDR3 length: 15 amino acids. The CDR3: CASSEFSGSAGELFF. CDR3 in DNA: TGTGCCAGCAGTGAATTTAGCGGGAGCGCCGGGGAGCTGTTTTTT.

DNA of the CDR3: TGTGCCAGCAGCGTAGCCCCGGGGGAAACCCCCCAGCATTTT. It yields the protein CASSVAPGETPQHF. The chain uses TRBV9 and TRBJ1-5, with D possibly matching TRBD1 (5 bases). The CDR3 is 14 residues long. Trimming took off 0 bases at V and 10 bases at J, with 14 bases between the two ends. From germline, CDR1 is SGDLS and CDR2 YYNGEE.

The rearrangement uses TRBV7-9 and TRBJ2-7; the D gene is possibly TRBD1 (6 bases). Germline CDR1 and CDR2: SEHNR and FQNEAQ (reference sequence). The CDR3 sequence is 14 residues long. Trimming took off 5 bases at V and 1 base at J, with 12 bases between the two ends. CDR3 sequence: CASSPHRESYEQYF. In DNA, the CDR3 is TGTGCCAGCAGCCCCCACAGGGAGTCCTACGAGCAGTACTTC.

The sample holds a few counts of this clone. This chain uses TRBV5-1 with TRBJ1-2, with TRBD1 matching 8 bases. Losses at the gene ends were 2 bases for V and 8 bases for J; bases not matched to a gene: 14. This CDR3 region has 16 residues. Germline V gene data show CDR1 as SGHRS and CDR2 as YFSETQ. CDR3 protein: CASSFETGARLGGYTF. CDR3 DNA: TGCGCCAGCAGCTTTGAGACAGGGGCCCGACTTGGGGGCTACACCTTC.

The genes are TRBV6-5 and TRBJ1-4; D gene unclear. The V gene lost 0 bases and the J gene lost 11 bases, with 16 bases spanning the gap. The germline V gene has CDR1 MNHEY and CDR2 SVGAGI. CDR3 length equals 15 residues. CDR3 nucleotides: TGTGCCAGCAGTTACTCGAAGTCTGCAGGCGGGAAACTGTTTTTT. This gives the protein CASSYSKSAGGKLFF.

This chain joins TRBV15 and TRBJ2-5; no reliable D call. Germline values: CDR1 LNHNV, CDR2 YYDKDF (reference sequence). This CDR3 contains 15 residues. With 2 bases removed from V and 2 bases from J, the gap between germline ends came to 12 bases. The CDR3 here is CATSRRTINQETQYF. In nucleotides, the CDR3 is TGTGCCACCAGCAGAAGAACTATAAATCAAGAGACCCAGTACTTC.

This clone showed up just a few times. The V call is TRBV5-1, the J call TRBJ2-1; 11 bases line up with TRBD2. The germline V gene has CDR1 SGHRS and CDR2 YFSETQ. The CDR3 runs to 15 residues. Trimming took 6 bases from V and 7 from J; bases not matched to a gene: 9. The CDR3: CASTLAGGPSNEQFF. CDR3 sequence (DNA): TGCGCCAGCACGTTAGCGGGAGGGCCCTCGAATGAGCAGTTCTTC.

This clone was observed a handful of times. V usage is TRBV5-1 and J usage is TRBJ2-7, with 11 bases aligning to TRBD1. The CDR3 spans 16 residues. V was pared by 0 bases and J by 7 bases, with 9 bases of the junction left unmatched. Germline CDR1 reads SGHRS; CDR2 reads YFSETQ. The CDR3 here is CASSLGRTGGAREQYF. The CDR3 nucleotides read TGCGCCAGCAGCTTGGGGCGGACAGGGGGCGCGAGGGAGCAGTACTTC.

There are a few counts of this clone. V is TRBV7-9 and J is TRBJ1-1; the D is unclear. V lost 4 bases and J 1 base, leaving 10 bases between the germline ends. CDR1 is SEHNR and CDR2 is FQNEAQ in the germline V gene (reference sequence). The CDR3 loop spans 14 amino acids. CDR3 residues: CASSSGAQNTEAFF. The CDR3 region has the DNA TGTGCCAGCAGCTCAGGCGCCCAGAACACTGAAGCTTTCTTT.

This chain links TRBV19 with TRBJ1-2; 7 positions match TRBD1. V trimming: 4 bases; J trimming: 4 bases; junction bases outside the gene matches: 9. Per germline, CDR1 LNHDA and CDR2 SQIVND (reference sequence). The CDR3 covers 15 residues. The chain's CDR3 is CASSTSGQWIYGYTF. In DNA, the CDR3 is TGTGCCAGTAGTACTTCGGGACAGTGGATCTATGGCTACACCTTC.